The rows below give T cell receptor beta chains drawn from one sample of a study of beta chain features in type 1 diabetes. Some clones are missing from TCRdb's copy, which holds only in-frame ones; the method was immunoSEQ multiplex PCR. This table holds about 340,000 clones, roughly 13% found once. What was sequenced was naive CD4+ T cells from blood. These receptors all come from a woman between 18 and 30 years old with type 1 diabetes. Both conserved end residues are part of each CDR3. D genes are given only for firm matches. Only part of the rows carry a size: once, few, many, or a class if the clone is expanded.

cdr3_length d_call clone_size j_call v_call cdr3_nt cdr3_aa
12 . . TRBJ1-3 TRBV30 TGTGCCTCCGGGAGGGAGGAAAACACCATATATTTT CASGREENTIYF
16 . few TRBJ2-2 TRBV18 TGTGCCAGCTCACCAAGCGCCCTGACAGGCACCGGGGAGCTGTTTTTT CASSPSALTGTGELFF
13 TRBD1 few TRBJ2-5 TRBV7-8 TGTGCCAGCAGCCGGGACAGTAAAGAGACCCAGTACTTC CASSRDSKETQYF
16 . once TRBJ2-3 TRBV7-3 TGTGCCAGCAGCTCCTCTGGCCGGGTCGGTGTAGATACGCAGTATTTT CASSSSGRVGVDTQYF
14 . . TRBJ2-3 TRBV5-1 TGCGCCAGCAGCACGGGGGAGAGCACAGATACGCAGTATTTT CASSTGESTDTQYF
14 . . TRBJ2-5 TRBV7-9 TGTGCCAGCAGTAAGGGAGCAAACCAAGAGACCCAGTACTTC CASSKGANQETQYF
14 . . TRBJ1-2 TRBV5-1 TGCGCCAGCAGCTTGGATGATTACCAGCGGGGCTACACCTTC CASSLDDYQRGYTF
13 . . TRBJ1-5 TRBV21-1 TGTGCCAGCTGGGGCAGGCCGAATCAGCCCCAGCATTTT CASWGRPNQPQHF
13 . few TRBJ1-2 TRBV10-3 TGTGCCATCACCTCTGACAGGTTTCTTGGCTACACCTTC CAITSDRFLGYTF
12 . . TRBJ1-1 TRBV2 TGTGCCAGACAGAATTTGAACACTGAAGCTTTCTTT CARQNLNTEAFF
17 TRBD2 few TRBJ2-1 TRBV18 TGTGCCAGCTCTTCAATTGTAGGGACTAGCGTCTACAATGAGCAGTTCTTC CASSSIVGTSVYNEQFF
20 . . TRBJ2-7 TRBV9 TGTGCCAGCAGCCAACATATGGCCCCGACAGGCCTACCTGGTGGGTACGAGCAGTACTTC CASSQHMAPTGLPGGYEQYF
17 TRBD2 few TRBJ2-1 TRBV11-2 TGTGCCAGCAGCTTTTGGGCGGGAGGGTCCTCCTACAATGAGCAGTTCTTC CASSFWAGGSSYNEQFF
12 TRBD2 few TRBJ2-1 TRBV29-1 TGCAGCGTGGGACTAGCAAGCAATGAGCAGTTCTTC CSVGLASNEQFF
13 . . TRBJ2-1 TRBV30 TGTGCCTGGAGCCGGGGATATTACAATGAGCAGTTCTTC CAWSRGYYNEQFF
18 TRBD2 few TRBJ2-2 TRBV9 TGTGCCAGCAGCCCACGGACTAGCGGGAGTACGAGCACCGGGGAGCTGTTTTTT CASSPRTSGSTSTGELFF
13 . few TRBJ2-3 TRBV29-1 TGCAGCGGGGCTTCTCTCGGCACAGATACGCAGTATTTT CSGASLGTDTQYF
18 TRBD2 few TRBJ2-3 TRBV4-2 TGTGCCAGCAGTAGAAGGACTAGCGGGAGACAGGTTACAGATACGCAGTATTTT CASSRRTSGRQVTDTQYF
15 TRBD1 few TRBJ2-3 TRBV6-6 TGTGCCAGCAGGCTTCAGACAGGGGACGCAGATACGCAGTATTTT CASRLQTGDADTQYF
16 TRBD2 . TRBJ2-2 TRBV6-6 TGTGCCAGCAGACATACTAGCGGCCTAAACACCGGGGAGCTGTTTTTT CASRHTSGLNTGELFF
12 . . TRBJ2-3 TRBV7-6 TGTGCCAGCAGCTTAGTACGGGGTACGCAGTATTTT CASSLVRGTQYF
12 TRBD1 . TRBJ1-2 TRBV29-1 TGCAGCGGAGAAGGGGGCGGTTATGGCTACACCTTC CSGEGGGYGYTF
15 TRBD1 . TRBJ1-1 TRBV7-3 TGTGCCAGCAGCTTATCGACAGGGCTGAACACTGAAGCTTTCTTT CASSLSTGLNTEAFF
14 TRBD1 . TRBJ1-4 TRBV4-1 TGCGCCAGCAAACTGGGACAGTCTTCTGAAAAACTGTTTTTT CASKLGQSSEKLFF
14 . . TRBJ2-5 TRBV15 TGTGCCACCAGCAGAGAGGGGGCTCAAGAGACCCAGTACTTC CATSREGAQETQYF
14 . few TRBJ2-1 TRBV5-4 TGTGCCAGCAGCCCGGAGTGGTCCTACAATGAGCAGTTCTTC CASSPEWSYNEQFF
14 . few TRBJ2-5 TRBV30 TGTGCCTCGGTTAACGCGGGACTCCGCGGGTCCCAGTACTTC CASVNAGLRGSQYF
14 TRBD1 few TRBJ1-5 TRBV2 TGTGCCAGTTCGGGACAGGGGGCCTATCAGCCCCAGCATTTT CASSGQGAYQPQHF
15 TRBD2 . TRBJ2-1 TRBV9 TGTGCCAGCAGCGTAGAGCTAGCGGGGAACAATGAGCAGTTCTTC CASSVELAGNNEQFF
13 . few TRBJ1-2 TRBV29-1 TGCAGCGTTGAAGATCCCCCAGCGCGCGCCTACCACTTC CSVEDPPARAYHF
11 . . TRBJ2-7 TRBV28 TGTGCCAGCAGCCGTAACTACGAGCAGTACTTC CASSRNYEQYF
13 . . TRBJ1-1 TRBV19 . CASTSGLSTEAFF
14 . few TRBJ2-1 TRBV5-4 TGTGCCAGCAGCTTGACTAGCTGGGACAATGAGCAGTTCTTC CASSLTSWDNEQFF
18 TRBD2 . TRBJ2-6 TRBV27 TGTGCCAGCAGTCGCGGCGGGGGATTTAGCTCTGGGGCCAACGTCCTGACTTTC CASSRGGGFSSGANVLTF
17 TRBD1 . TRBJ1-4 TRBV25-1 TGTGCCAGCAGTGAATCGGAGGGGGGGACAGGGGAGTATGGACTGTTTTTT CASSESEGGTGEYGLFF
13 . . TRBJ2-1 TRBV29-1 TGCAGCGTCCTCCGGGTCTTATACAATGAGCAGTTCTTC CSVLRVLYNEQFF
14 TRBD1 few TRBJ2-7 TRBV27 TGTGCCAGCAGTGTCCGGGACAGGGCATACGAGCAGTACTTC CASSVRDRAYEQYF
14 . . TRBJ1-1 TRBV2 TGTGCCAGCAGGGAGAGGGGGACCATCACTGAAGCTTTCTTT CASRERGTITEAFF
12 . few TRBJ1-1 TRBV18 TGTGCCAGCTCACCACAGGGGTATGAAGCTTTCTTT CASSPQGYEAFF
16 TRBD2 . TRBJ2-1 TRBV6-6 TGTGCCAGCAGTTCCCCTAGGGCGGGAGGAGGCAATGAGCAGTTCTTC CASSSPRAGGGNEQFF
15 . few TRBJ2-4 TRBV7-2 TGTGCCAGCAGACCGGCCTTGTCTCCAGGGAACATTCAGTACTTC CASRPALSPGNIQYF
15 TRBD1 . TRBJ1-1 TRBV19 TGTGCCAGTAGTACGGGACAGGTAATGAACACTGAAGCTTTCTTT CASSTGQVMNTEAFF
14 TRBD1 . TRBJ1-2 TRBV9 TGTGCCAGCAGCGTTCTAGGGGGCGTGGGGGGCTACACCTTC CASSVLGGVGGYTF
15 TRBD2 . TRBJ2-1 TRBV2 TGTGCCAGCAGTGAGATGGCGGGAGCTTACAATGAGCAGTTCTTC CASSEMAGAYNEQFF
17 TRBD1 . TRBJ1-2 TRBV28 TGTGCCAGCAGTTTACCCGGGACAGGTGAAATCCGCTATGGCTACACCTTC CASSLPGTGEIRYGYTF
12 . few TRBJ1-1 TRBV6-1 TGTGCCAGCACTACACTCGACAGAGAAGCTTTCTTT CASTTLDREAFF
15 TRBD1 few TRBJ1-5 TRBV5-1 TGCGCCAGCAGAATCGGGACAGCAGGCAATCAGCCCCAGCATTTT CASRIGTAGNQPQHF
12 . . TRBJ2-7 TRBV27 TGTGCCAGCAGGGGCCACTCCTACGAGCAGTACTTC CASRGHSYEQYF
16 TRBD2 . TRBJ2-1 TRBV5-6 TGTGCCAGCAGCTTGGCCGGGACTAGCGGGACTGGAGAGCAGTTCTTC CASSLAGTSGTGEQFF
16 . . TRBJ2-3 TRBV9 TGTGCCAGCAGCGTAGAGAGCCGTTTAAGCACAGATACGCAGTATTTT CASSVESRLSTDTQYF
15 TRBD2 . TRBJ2-7 TRBV28 TGTGCCAGCAGTCCCAATGAACTAGCGGGAGTCGAGCAGTACTTC CASSPNELAGVEQYF
14 . . TRBJ2-5 TRBV5-4 TGTGCCAGCAGGCGGGACTTCACCCAAGAGACCCAGTACTTC CASRRDFTQETQYF
16 TRBD1 . TRBJ2-2 TRBV19 TGTGCCAGTAGTATCGGGACAGGGGGCTCGCCCGGGGAGCTGTTTTTT CASSIGTGGSPGELFF
15 . few TRBJ1-1 TRBV4-1 TGCGCCAGCAGCCAAAAAGGGGGAGTCAACACTGAAGCTTTCTTT CASSQKGGVNTEAFF
15 TRBD2 few TRBJ2-7 TRBV29-1 TGCAGCGTTGGGTGGAGGGTTAATAGCGGGATCGAGCAGTACTTC CSVGWRVNSGIEQYF